Presented here are 20 T cell receptor beta chains from one specimen sequenced in a study of T cell changes during pregnancy in multiple sclerosis (dated by TCRdb to about 2019). Libraries came from the immunoSEQ multiplex PCR assay. TCRdb retrieved this table from immuneACCESS and kept in-frame rearrangements only. Not all clones are present; in checked studies, unresolved V genes account for under half, and no reason is known for the remainder. Here the sample has tens of thousands of clones; about 88% occur a single time. The ten largest clones take up approximately 0.67% of the sample. Specimen: CD4+ T cells from peripheral blood mononuclear cells, collected in the first trimester of pregnancy. Receptors originate from a female donor in good health, enrolled as a control in a pregnancy study.

The gene calls are TRBV20-1 and TRBJ2-7, with D possibly TRBD1 on 5 matching bases. V dropped 7 bases and J dropped 2 bases, with 9 bases sitting between them. The CDR3 is 11 amino acids. Germline CDR1 DFQATT, CDR2 SNEGSKA (reference sequence). Here the CDR3 DNA reads TGCAGTGGTATAGGGGCCTACGAGCAGTACTTC. It codes for CSGIGAYEQYF.

V is TRBV4-1 and J is TRBJ2-7, with 11 bases lining up with TRBD1. V dropped 4 bases and J dropped 3; count of bases not matched to a gene: 5. Germline V gene lookup returns CDR1 MGHRA and CDR2 YSYEKL. The CDR3 is 15 amino acids. CDR3 sequence: CASSPGQGANYEQYF. Written as DNA, the CDR3 is TGCGCCAGCAGCCCCGGACAGGGGGCAAACTACGAGCAGTACTTC.

This clone has a single count. The chain joins TRBV5-6 to TRBJ2-1, with TRBD2 matching 8 bases. With V trimmed by 3 bases and J by 3 bases, 11 bases remained unmatched. The CDR3 length is 17 residues. Germline V lookup: CDR1 SGHDT, CDR2 YYEEEE. The CDR3 protein is CASSSFTLAANYNEQFF. In DNA form, the CDR3 reads TGTGCCAGCAGCTCATTTACACTAGCGGCAAACTACAATGAGCAGTTCTTC.

V usage is TRBV10-2 and J usage is TRBJ2-3; 9 bases align to TRBD2. The V and J ends lost 6 bases and 6 bases, in that order; junction bases with no gene match: 1. Germline CDR1 reads WSHSY; CDR2 reads SAAADI. The CDR3 is 12 amino acids. CDR3 DNA sequence: TGCGCCAGCAGCCTAGCGGGGGATACGCAGTATTTT. Translated, it gives CASSLAGDTQYF.

V is TRBV14 and J is TRBJ2-5; 7 nucleotides align to TRBD1. The CDR3 runs to 15 residues. From germline, CDR1 is SGHDN and CDR2 FVKESK. After removal of 1 base from V and 5 bases from J, the junction contained 7 bases not matched to a gene. The CDR3 nucleotides read TGTGCCAGCAGCCAAGTTGGCAGGGGGTCGGAGACCCAGTACTTC. Translation: CASSQVGRGSETQYF.

V usage is TRBV7-6 and J usage is TRBJ2-5; 9 positions agree with TRBD2. The J segment lost 4 bases and the V segment lost 6 bases, leaving 9 bases of the junction unmatched. Germline V gene lookup returns CDR1 SGHVS and CDR2 FNYEAQ. There are 15 residues in the CDR3. The DNA of the CDR3 is TGTGCCAGCAGGTTAATAGCGGGGGCGGCAGAGACCCAGTACTTC. Its protein product is CASRLIAGAAETQYF. The whole variable domain, filled in from reference TRBV7-6 and TRBJ2-5, reads GAGVSQSPRYKVTKRGQDVALRCDPISGHVSLYWYRQALGQGPEFLTYFNYEAQQDKSGLPNDRFSAERPEGSISTLTIQRTEQRDSAMYRCASRLIAGAAETQYFGPGTRLLVL.

V is TRBV15 and J is TRBJ1-1, with D tentatively TRBD1 (5 bases). CDR1 and CDR2 from the germline V gene are LNHNV and YYDKDF (reference sequence). Trimming removed 3 bases from V and 4 bases from J, with 12 bases in between. The CDR3 covers 14 residues. The DNA for the CDR3 is TGTGCCACCAGCAGTACTCGGGGGGGCACTGAAGCTTTCTTT. Encoded protein: CATSSTRGGTEAFF.

The sample holds one count of this clone. The chain couples TRBV29-1 to TRBJ2-7, with 10 bases identical to TRBD1. After removal of 6 bases from V and 4 bases from J, the junction contained 6 bases not matched to a gene. The CDR3 has 13 residues. Germline V gene data show CDR1 as SQVTM and CDR2 as ANQGSEA. DNA for the CDR3: TGCAGCGTACCGGGACAGGGGAATTACGAGCAGTACTTC. Encoded protein: CSVPGQGNYEQYF.

The chain has TRBV19 and TRBJ1-1; D gene unclear. The CDR3 spans 18 residues. The V and J ends lost 6 bases and 1 base respectively, with 24 bases between them. Germline V gene sequence: CDR1 LNHDA, CDR2 SQIVND (reference sequence). CDR3 coding DNA: TGTGCCAGTAGCCTTCCACCGAAAGGAGTGGGTGGGAACACTGAAGCTTTCTTT. This translates into CASSLPPKGVGGNTEAFF.

The V call is TRBV18, the J call TRBJ1-1; D is ambiguous. CDR3 length: 12 residues. Trimming removed 1 base from V and 8 bases from J, with 8 bases in between. Germline V gene lookup returns CDR1 KGHSH and CDR2 LQKENI. CDR3 sequence (DNA): TGTGCCAGCTCACCACAATACGGGGAAGCTTTCTTT. Residues: CASSPQYGEAFF.

The chain carries TRBV4-1 and TRBJ1-2; D gene unclear. Germline CDR1 is MGHRA and CDR2 is YSYEKL. CDR3 length: 19 amino acids. The V gene lost 4 bases and the J gene lost 3 bases, with 27 bases spanning the gap. The CDR3 here is CASSPPLIGRRRFDYGYTF. In DNA, the CDR3 is TGCGCCAGCAGCCCCCCCTTGATTGGCCGGCGGCGGTTCGACTATGGCTACACCTTC.

This chain uses TRBV6-4 with TRBJ2-3; 9 nucleotides match TRBD2. Germline CDR1 MRHNA, CDR2 SNTAGT. The CDR3 loop spans 16 amino acids. With V trimmed by 0 bases and J by 1 base, 2 bases remained unmatched. CDR3 sequence: CASSDSASGGTDTQYF. The CDR3 DNA reads as TGTGCCAGCAGTGACTCAGCTAGCGGGGGCACAGATACGCAGTATTTT.

This clone was picked up one time. The CDR3 here is CAWSNGWRGEETQYF. Here the CDR3 DNA reads TGTGCCTGGTCCAACGGGTGGAGGGGCGAAGAGACCCAGTACTTC. V usage is TRBV30 and J usage is TRBJ2-5, with D possibly TRBD2 on 6 matching bases. Trimming took off 5 bases at V and 3 bases at J, with 19 bases between the two ends. The CDR3 sequence is 15 residues long. The germline V gene has CDR1 GTSNPN and CDR2 SVGIG (reference sequence).

This rearrangement joins TRBV19 to TRBJ2-4, with 7 bases identical to TRBD1. From germline, CDR1 is LNHDA and CDR2 SQIVND (reference sequence). Losses at the gene ends were 6 bases for V and 0 bases for J; bases not matched to a gene: 8. The CDR3 length is 16 residues. The CDR3 coding sequence is TGTGCCAGTAGCCAAACAGGGGCGCTAGCCAAAAACATTCAGTACTTC. Translated, it gives CASSQTGALAKNIQYF. Full variable domain (missing parts from reference TRBV19 and TRBJ2-4): DGGITQSPKYLFRKEGQNVTLSCEQNLNHDAMYWYRQDPGQGLRLIYYSQIVNDFQKGDIAEGYSVSREKKESFPLTVTSAQKNPTAFYLCASSQTGALAKNIQYFGAGTRLSVL.

This clone was detected once. The rearrangement uses TRBV5-1 and TRBJ2-7, with TRBD2 matching 7 bases. Unmatched junction bases numbered 5, after V lost 3 bases and J lost 2 bases. CDR1 and CDR2 (germline): SGHRS, YFSETQ. The CDR3 runs to 14 residues. The CDR3, as DNA: TGCGCCAGCAGCTCCGGGACTAAACCCTACGAGCAGTACTTC. It translates to CASSSGTKPYEQYF.

The gene calls are TRBV11-2 and TRBJ2-2; 10 bases map to TRBD2. The length of the CDR3 is 15 residues. V shed 6 bases and J 6 bases; nucleotides not matched to a gene: 7. The V gene's germline CDR1 is SGHAT and CDR2 FQNNGV. CDR3 in amino acids: CASSPSGSLPGELFF. The CDR3 region has the DNA TGTGCCAGCAGTCCTAGCGGGAGTCTACCCGGGGAGCTGTTTTTT.

This clone is a singleton in its sample. CDR3 region: CASSFTLLAGYTF. The CDR3 coding sequence is TGTGCCAGCAGTTTTACCTTATTGGCTGGCTACACCTTC. This sequence joins TRBV27 and TRBJ1-2; D gene ambiguous. Trimming took 3 bases from V and 7 from J, leaving 12 bases between them. The CDR3 sequence is 13 residues long. Germline assignment: CDR1 MNHEY and CDR2 SMNVEV (reference sequence).

This clone was observed a few times. The gene calls are TRBV15 and TRBJ2-1; the match to TRBD1 covers 9 bases. CDR3 size: 15 residues. CDR1 and CDR2 from the germline V gene are LNHNV and YYDKDF (reference sequence). After removal of 0 bases from V and 5 bases from J, the junction contained 2 bases not matched to a gene. The chain's CDR3 is CATSREGTGHNEQFF. CDR3 sequence (DNA): TGTGCCACCAGCAGAGAGGGGACAGGGCACAATGAGCAGTTCTTC.

This rearrangement joins TRBV5-1 to TRBJ2-1; D ambiguous. The CDR3 covers 13 residues. V was pared by 1 base and J by 5 bases, with 7 bases between. Germline-derived CDR1 and CDR2 are SGHRS and YFSETQ. The CDR3 reads CASSLSLHNEQFF. As DNA, the CDR3 is TGCGCCAGCAGCTTGTCCCTACACAATGAGCAGTTCTTC.

This clone was seen once. The V call is TRBV11-3, the J call TRBJ2-3; 9 positions agree with TRBD1. Unmatched junction bases numbered 5, after V lost 4 bases and J lost 0 bases. CDR1 and CDR2 (germline): SGHNT, YENEEA. CDR3 size: 16 residues. CDR3 sequence: CASSSTGGSSTDTQYF. As DNA, the CDR3 is TGTGCCAGCAGCTCTACAGGGGGCTCTAGCACAGATACGCAGTATTTT.